This TCR beta chain is drawn from a study of Ad26.COV2.S vaccination and SARS-CoV-2 variants. Regarding the study as a whole: Vaccinees showed greater spike-specific TCR breadth than placebo recipients. Measures of TCR breadth and depth may have fallen short of total T cell responses. Reports say spike-specific CD8+ and CD4+ T cell responses covered substantial breadth after vaccination.

The method was immunoSEQ multiplex PCR; TCRdb's version includes in-frame clones alone and lacks a portion of them. The sample holds 350,000 to 450,000 clones, just over 90% seen once. As to this clone: The antigen is unknown.

The sequence came from a human donor who had recovered from COVID-19. This material consisted of peripheral blood, taken after recovery from COVID-19.

CDR3 sequence (DNA): TGCGCCAGCAGCTGGGGACTAGCGGGGCCCAGCTCCTACGAGCAGTACTTC. Its translation is CASSWGLAGPSSYEQYF. This chain connects TRBV5-1 to TRBJ2-7, with 13 bases aligning to TRBD2. Germline CDR1 reads SGHRS; CDR2 reads YFSETQ. The CDR3 runs 17 residues. After removal of 3 bases from V and 0 bases from J, the junction contained 6 bases not matched to a gene.